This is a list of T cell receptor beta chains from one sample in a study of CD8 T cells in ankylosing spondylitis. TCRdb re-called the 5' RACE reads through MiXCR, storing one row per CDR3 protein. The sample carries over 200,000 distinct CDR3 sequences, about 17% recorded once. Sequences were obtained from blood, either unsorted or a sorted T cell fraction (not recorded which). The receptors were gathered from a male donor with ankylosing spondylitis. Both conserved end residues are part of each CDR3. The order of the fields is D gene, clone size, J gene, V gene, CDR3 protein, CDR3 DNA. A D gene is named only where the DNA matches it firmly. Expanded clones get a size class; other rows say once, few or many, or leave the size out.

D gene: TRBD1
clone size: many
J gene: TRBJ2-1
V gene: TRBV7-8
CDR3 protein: CASSLRTGNEQFF
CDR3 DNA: TGTGCCAGCAGCCTGAGGACAGGGAACGAGCAGTTCTTC

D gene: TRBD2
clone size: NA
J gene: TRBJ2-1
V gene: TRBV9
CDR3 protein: CASSDSSGVTYNEQFF
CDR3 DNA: TGTGCCAGCAGCGATTCTAGCGGGGTTACATACAATGAGCAGTTCTTC

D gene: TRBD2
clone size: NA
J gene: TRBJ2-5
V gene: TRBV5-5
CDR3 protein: CASSADLTGGGETQYF
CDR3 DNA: TGTGCCAGCAGCGCTGACTTGACGGGGGGGGGAGAGACCCAGTACTTC

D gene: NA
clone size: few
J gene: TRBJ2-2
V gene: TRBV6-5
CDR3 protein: CASSYSGGGELFF
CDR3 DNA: TGTGCCAGCAGTTACTCGGGAGGCGGGGAGCTGTTTTTT

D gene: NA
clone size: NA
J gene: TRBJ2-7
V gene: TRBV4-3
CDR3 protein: CASSQDRRGVAYEQYF
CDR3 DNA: TGCGCCAGCAGCCAAGATCGGAGGGGGGTGGCCTACGAGCAGTACTTC

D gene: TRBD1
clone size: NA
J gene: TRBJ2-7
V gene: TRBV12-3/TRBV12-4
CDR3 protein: CASSPTGAYLHF
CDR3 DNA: TGTGCCAGCAGTCCCACAGGGGCCTACCTACACTTC

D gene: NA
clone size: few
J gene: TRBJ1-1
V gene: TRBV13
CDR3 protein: CASSLGGWTEAFF
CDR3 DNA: TGTGCCAGCAGCTTAGGCGGGTGGACTGAAGCTTTCTTT

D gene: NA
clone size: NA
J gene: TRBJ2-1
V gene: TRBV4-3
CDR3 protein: CASSQDLGMNIQFF
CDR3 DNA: TGCGCCAGCAGCCAAGATTTAGGTATGAACATACAGTTCTTC

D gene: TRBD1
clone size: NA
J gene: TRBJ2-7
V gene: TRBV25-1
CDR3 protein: CASSEWGTGGAYEQYF
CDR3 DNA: TGTGCCAGCAGTGAATGGGGGACAGGGGGGGCCTACGAGCAGTACTTC

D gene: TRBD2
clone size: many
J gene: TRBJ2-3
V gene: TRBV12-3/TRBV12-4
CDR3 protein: CASTQAGPTDTQYF
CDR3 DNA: TGTGCCAGCACACAAGCGGGACCCACAGATACGCAGTATTTT

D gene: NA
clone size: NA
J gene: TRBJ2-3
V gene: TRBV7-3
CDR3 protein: CASRASGTDTQYF
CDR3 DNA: TGTGCCAGCCGGGCTAGCGGCACAGATACGCAGTATTTT

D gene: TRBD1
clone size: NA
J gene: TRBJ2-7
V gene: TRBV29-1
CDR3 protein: CSGSDRNTYEQYF
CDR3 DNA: TGCAGCGGATCGGACAGGAACACCTACGAGCAGTACTTC

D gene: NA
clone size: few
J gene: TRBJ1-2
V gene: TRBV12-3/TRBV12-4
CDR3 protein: CASSFLGSDYGYTF
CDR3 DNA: TGTGCCAGCAGTTTTCTCGGCAGCGACTATGGCTACACCTTC

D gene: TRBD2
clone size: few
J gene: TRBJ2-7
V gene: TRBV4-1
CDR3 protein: CASSQLAGSYEQYF
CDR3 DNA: TGCGCCAGCAGCCAACTAGCGGGGTCCTACGAGCAGTACTTC

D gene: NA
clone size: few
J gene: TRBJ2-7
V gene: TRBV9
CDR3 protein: CASSVEWTASYEQYF
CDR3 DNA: TGTGCCAGCAGCGTAGAGTGGACAGCCTCCTACGAGCAGTACTTC

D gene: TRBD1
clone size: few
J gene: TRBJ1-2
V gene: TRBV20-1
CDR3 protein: CSARDRQGGNYGYTF
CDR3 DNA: TGCAGTGCTAGAGATCGGCAGGGGGGTAACTATGGCTACACCTTC

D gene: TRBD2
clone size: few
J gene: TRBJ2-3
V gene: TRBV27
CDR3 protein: CASSPTSGRALFTDTQYF
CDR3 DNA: TGTGCCAGCAGTCCCACTAGCGGGAGGGCCCTCTTCACAGATACGCAGTATTTT

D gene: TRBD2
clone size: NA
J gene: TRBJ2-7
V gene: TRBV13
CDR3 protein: CASSPFGLAGVDEQYF
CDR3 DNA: TGTGCCAGCAGCCCCTTTGGACTAGCGGGAGTCGACGAGCAGTACTTC

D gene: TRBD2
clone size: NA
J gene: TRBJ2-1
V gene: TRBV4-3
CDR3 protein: CASSQDSALAGGNEQFF
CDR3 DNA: TGCGCCAGCAGCCAAGACTCCGCTCTAGCGGGAGGAAATGAGCAGTTCTTC

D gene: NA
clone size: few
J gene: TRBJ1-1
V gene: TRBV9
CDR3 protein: CASSSPGAEAFF
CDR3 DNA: TGTGCCAGCAGCTCCCCGGGCGCTGAAGCTTTCTTT

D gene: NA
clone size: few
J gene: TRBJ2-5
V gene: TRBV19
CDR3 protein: CASRDNEETQYF
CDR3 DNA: TGTGCCAGTAGAGATAACGAAGAGACCCAGTACTTC

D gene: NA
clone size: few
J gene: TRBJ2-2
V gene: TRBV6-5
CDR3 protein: CASSYGFGTGELFF
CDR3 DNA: TGTGCCAGCAGTTATGGGTTCGGCACCGGGGAGCTGTTTTTT

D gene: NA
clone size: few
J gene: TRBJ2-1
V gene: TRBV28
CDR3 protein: CASSPPQGPYNEQFF
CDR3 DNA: TGTGCCAGCAGTCCCCCGCAGGGGCCTTACAATGAGCAGTTCTTC

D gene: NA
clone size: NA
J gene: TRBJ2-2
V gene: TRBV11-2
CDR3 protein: CASSGGRQNTGELFF
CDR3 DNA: TGTGCCAGCAGCGGGGGGCGGCAGAACACCGGGGAGCTGTTTTTT

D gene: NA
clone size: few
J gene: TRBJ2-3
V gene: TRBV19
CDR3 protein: CASSIGDGGGTDTQYF
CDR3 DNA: TGTGCCAGTAGTATTGGGGATGGGGGTGGTACAGATACGCAGTATTTT

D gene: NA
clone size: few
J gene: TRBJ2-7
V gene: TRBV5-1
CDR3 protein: CASSFYSGVDEQYF
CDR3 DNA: TGCGCCAGCAGCTTCTACAGTGGGGTGGACGAGCAGTACTTC

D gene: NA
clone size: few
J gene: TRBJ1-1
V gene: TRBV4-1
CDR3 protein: CASSQDAGAVEAFF
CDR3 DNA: TGCGCCAGCAGCCAAGATGCGGGGGCGGTTGAAGCTTTCTTT

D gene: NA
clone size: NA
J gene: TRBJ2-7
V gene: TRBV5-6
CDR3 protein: CASRIGSSYEQYF
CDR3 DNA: TGTGCCAGCCGCATTGGGAGCTCCTACGAGCAGTACTTC

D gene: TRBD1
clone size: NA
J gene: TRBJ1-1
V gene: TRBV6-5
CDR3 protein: CASSYGTGGEAFF
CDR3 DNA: TGTGCCAGCAGTTACGGGACAGGTGGTGAAGCTTTCTTT

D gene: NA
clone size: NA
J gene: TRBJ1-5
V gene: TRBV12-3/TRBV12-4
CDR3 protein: CASNIQGPNQPQHF
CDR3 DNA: TGTGCCAGCAACATTCAGGGACCCAATCAGCCCCAGCATTTT

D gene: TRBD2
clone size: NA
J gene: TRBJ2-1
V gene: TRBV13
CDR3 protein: CASSLEGTSSFYEQFF
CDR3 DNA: TGTGCCAGCAGCTTAGAGGGGACTAGCAGTTTCTATGAGCAGTTCTTC

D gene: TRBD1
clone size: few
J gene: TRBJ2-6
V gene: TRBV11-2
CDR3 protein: CASSRPGGAWIGANVLTF
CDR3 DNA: TGTGCCAGCAGCCGTCCAGGGGGCGCTTGGATCGGGGCCAACGTCCTGACTTTC

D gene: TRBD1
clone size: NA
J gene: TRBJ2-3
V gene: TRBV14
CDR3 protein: CASSHTDRAARATQYF
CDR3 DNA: TGTGCCAGCAGCCACACCGACAGGGCCGCTAGAGCTACGCAGTATTTT

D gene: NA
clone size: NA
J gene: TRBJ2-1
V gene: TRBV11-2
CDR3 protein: CASSLERPYNEQFF
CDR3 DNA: TGTGCCAGCAGCTTAGAGAGGCCCTACAATGAGCAGTTCTTC

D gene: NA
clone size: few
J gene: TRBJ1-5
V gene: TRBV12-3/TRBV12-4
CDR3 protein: CASSFDSDQPQHF
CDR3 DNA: TGTGCCAGCAGTTTCGACAGCGATCAGCCCCAGCATTTT

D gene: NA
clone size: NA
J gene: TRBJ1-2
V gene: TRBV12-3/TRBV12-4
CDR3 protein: CASSFQVNYGYTF
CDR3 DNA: TGTGCCAGCAGTTTCCAGGTTAACTATGGCTACACCTTC

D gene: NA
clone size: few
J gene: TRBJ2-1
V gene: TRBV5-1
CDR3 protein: CASSGDTSYNEQFF
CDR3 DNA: TGCGCCAGCAGCGGAGACACCTCATACAATGAGCAGTTCTTC

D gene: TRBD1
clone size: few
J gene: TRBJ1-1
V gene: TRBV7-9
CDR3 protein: CASSYDRVFF
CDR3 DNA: TGTGCCAGCAGCTACGACAGGGTTTTCTTT

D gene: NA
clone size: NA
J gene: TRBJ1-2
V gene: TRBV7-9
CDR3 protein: CASTWEVDGYTF
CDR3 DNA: TGTGCCAGTACATGGGAAGTAGATGGCTACACCTTC

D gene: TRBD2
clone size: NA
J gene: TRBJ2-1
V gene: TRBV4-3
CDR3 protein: CASSQDRTLAEPYNEQFF
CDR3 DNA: TGCGCCAGCAGCCAAGACCGTACCCTAGCGGAACCTTACAATGAGCAGTTCTTC

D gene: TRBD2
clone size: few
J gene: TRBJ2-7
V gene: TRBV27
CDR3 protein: CASSSAGNSYEQYF
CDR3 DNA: TGTGCCAGCAGTTCAGCGGGGAACTCCTACGAGCAGTACTTC

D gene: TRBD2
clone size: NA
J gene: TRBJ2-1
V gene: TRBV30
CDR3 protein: CAWKAGAGQNEQFF
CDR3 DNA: TGTGCCTGGAAAGCGGGAGCCGGACAGAATGAGCAGTTCTTC

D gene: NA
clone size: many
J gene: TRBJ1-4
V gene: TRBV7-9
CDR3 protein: CASSLANKEKLFF
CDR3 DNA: TGTGCCAGCAGCTTAGCGAACAAAGAAAAACTGTTTTTT

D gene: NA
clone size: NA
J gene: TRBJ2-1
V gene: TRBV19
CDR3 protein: CASSPRLNNEQFF
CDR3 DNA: TGTGCCAGTAGTCCCCGACTAAACAATGAGCAGTTCTTC

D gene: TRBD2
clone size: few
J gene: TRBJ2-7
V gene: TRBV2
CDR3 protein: CASSEVPGLADEQYF
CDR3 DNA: TGTGCCAGCAGTGAAGTCCCGGGACTAGCGGACGAGCAGTACTTC

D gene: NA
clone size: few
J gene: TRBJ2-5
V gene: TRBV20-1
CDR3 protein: CSARWRTAQETQYF
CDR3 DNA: TGCAGTGCTAGATGGAGGACAGCTCAAGAGACCCAGTACTTC

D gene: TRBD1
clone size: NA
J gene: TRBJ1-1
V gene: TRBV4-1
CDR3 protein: CASSQVGSRQGPRNTEAFF
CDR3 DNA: TGCGCCAGCAGCCAAGTCGGGTCTCGACAGGGGCCCAGGAACACTGAAGCTTTCTTT

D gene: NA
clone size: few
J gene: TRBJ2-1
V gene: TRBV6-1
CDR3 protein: CASNAGTYNEQFF
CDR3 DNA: TGTGCCAGCAACGCGGGAACCTACAATGAGCAGTTCTTC

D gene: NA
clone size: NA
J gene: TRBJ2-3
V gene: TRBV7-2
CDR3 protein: CASSLVNQDTQYF
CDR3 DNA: TGTGCCAGCAGCTTAGTCAATCAAGATACGCAGTATTTT

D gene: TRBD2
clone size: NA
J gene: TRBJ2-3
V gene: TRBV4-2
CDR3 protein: CASSQDPSGRDTQYF
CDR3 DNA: TGTGCCAGCAGCCAAGATCCTAGCGGGAGGGATACGCAGTATTTT

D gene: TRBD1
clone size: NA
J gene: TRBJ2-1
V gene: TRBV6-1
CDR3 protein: CASSEAGTAALYNEQFF
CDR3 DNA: TGTGCCAGCAGTGAAGCCGGGACAGCCGCTCTCTACAATGAGCAGTTCTTC